This T cell receptor (beta chain) was profiled in a study of T-cell reconstitution after alpha-beta-depleted transplantation in children. Points from the study as a whole: Expanded graft clones, several hundred of them, were reportedly the source of alpha-beta T cells about two months after transplant. Most T-cell counts and diversity one year after the transplant came from T cells that were newly produced.

This clonotype was recorded at least ten times. Its antigen is as yet unknown. During its preparation, the TCRbeta library received unique molecular identifiers. Using its own MiXCR run on the PCR reads, TCRdb lists one record per CDR3 protein. The sample has around 700,000 distinct CDR3 sequences, under 15% seen once; the top ten hold around 0.79%. Trimming stripped 3 bases from V and 4 bases from J, with 13 bases between. Germline V gene sequence: CDR1 DFQATT, CDR2 SNEGSKA (reference sequence). The CDR3 contains 14 residues. The sample consisted of PBMCs, taken before TCRalphabeta/CD19-depleted stem cell transplant. The chain combines TRBV20-1 with TRBJ2-1; the D gene is possibly TRBD1 (5 bases). This sequence originates from a girl aged 2-10 years with congenital amegakaryocytic thrombocytopenia, due to receive a stem cell transplant. The CDR3 region has the DNA TGCAGTGCTAGGGGGCACAAGACATACAATGAGCAGTTCTTC. Translating it yields CSARGHKTYNEQFF.